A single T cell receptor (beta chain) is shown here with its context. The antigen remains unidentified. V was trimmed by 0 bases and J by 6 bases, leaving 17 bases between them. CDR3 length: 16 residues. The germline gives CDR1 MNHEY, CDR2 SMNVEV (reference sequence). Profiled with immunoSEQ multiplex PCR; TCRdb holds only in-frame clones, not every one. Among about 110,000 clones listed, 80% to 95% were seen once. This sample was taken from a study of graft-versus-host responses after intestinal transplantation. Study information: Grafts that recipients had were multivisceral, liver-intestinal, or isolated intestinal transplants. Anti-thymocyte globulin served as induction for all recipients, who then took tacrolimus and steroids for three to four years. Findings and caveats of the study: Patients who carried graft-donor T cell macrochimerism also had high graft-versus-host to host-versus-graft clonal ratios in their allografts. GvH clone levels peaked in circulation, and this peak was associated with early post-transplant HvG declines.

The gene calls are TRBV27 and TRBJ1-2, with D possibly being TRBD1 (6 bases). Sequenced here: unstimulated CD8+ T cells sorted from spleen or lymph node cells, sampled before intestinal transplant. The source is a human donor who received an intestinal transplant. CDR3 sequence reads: CASSLSIGQPLDGYTF. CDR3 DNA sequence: TGTGCCAGCAGTTTATCCATCGGACAGCCCTTGGATGGCTACACCTTC.